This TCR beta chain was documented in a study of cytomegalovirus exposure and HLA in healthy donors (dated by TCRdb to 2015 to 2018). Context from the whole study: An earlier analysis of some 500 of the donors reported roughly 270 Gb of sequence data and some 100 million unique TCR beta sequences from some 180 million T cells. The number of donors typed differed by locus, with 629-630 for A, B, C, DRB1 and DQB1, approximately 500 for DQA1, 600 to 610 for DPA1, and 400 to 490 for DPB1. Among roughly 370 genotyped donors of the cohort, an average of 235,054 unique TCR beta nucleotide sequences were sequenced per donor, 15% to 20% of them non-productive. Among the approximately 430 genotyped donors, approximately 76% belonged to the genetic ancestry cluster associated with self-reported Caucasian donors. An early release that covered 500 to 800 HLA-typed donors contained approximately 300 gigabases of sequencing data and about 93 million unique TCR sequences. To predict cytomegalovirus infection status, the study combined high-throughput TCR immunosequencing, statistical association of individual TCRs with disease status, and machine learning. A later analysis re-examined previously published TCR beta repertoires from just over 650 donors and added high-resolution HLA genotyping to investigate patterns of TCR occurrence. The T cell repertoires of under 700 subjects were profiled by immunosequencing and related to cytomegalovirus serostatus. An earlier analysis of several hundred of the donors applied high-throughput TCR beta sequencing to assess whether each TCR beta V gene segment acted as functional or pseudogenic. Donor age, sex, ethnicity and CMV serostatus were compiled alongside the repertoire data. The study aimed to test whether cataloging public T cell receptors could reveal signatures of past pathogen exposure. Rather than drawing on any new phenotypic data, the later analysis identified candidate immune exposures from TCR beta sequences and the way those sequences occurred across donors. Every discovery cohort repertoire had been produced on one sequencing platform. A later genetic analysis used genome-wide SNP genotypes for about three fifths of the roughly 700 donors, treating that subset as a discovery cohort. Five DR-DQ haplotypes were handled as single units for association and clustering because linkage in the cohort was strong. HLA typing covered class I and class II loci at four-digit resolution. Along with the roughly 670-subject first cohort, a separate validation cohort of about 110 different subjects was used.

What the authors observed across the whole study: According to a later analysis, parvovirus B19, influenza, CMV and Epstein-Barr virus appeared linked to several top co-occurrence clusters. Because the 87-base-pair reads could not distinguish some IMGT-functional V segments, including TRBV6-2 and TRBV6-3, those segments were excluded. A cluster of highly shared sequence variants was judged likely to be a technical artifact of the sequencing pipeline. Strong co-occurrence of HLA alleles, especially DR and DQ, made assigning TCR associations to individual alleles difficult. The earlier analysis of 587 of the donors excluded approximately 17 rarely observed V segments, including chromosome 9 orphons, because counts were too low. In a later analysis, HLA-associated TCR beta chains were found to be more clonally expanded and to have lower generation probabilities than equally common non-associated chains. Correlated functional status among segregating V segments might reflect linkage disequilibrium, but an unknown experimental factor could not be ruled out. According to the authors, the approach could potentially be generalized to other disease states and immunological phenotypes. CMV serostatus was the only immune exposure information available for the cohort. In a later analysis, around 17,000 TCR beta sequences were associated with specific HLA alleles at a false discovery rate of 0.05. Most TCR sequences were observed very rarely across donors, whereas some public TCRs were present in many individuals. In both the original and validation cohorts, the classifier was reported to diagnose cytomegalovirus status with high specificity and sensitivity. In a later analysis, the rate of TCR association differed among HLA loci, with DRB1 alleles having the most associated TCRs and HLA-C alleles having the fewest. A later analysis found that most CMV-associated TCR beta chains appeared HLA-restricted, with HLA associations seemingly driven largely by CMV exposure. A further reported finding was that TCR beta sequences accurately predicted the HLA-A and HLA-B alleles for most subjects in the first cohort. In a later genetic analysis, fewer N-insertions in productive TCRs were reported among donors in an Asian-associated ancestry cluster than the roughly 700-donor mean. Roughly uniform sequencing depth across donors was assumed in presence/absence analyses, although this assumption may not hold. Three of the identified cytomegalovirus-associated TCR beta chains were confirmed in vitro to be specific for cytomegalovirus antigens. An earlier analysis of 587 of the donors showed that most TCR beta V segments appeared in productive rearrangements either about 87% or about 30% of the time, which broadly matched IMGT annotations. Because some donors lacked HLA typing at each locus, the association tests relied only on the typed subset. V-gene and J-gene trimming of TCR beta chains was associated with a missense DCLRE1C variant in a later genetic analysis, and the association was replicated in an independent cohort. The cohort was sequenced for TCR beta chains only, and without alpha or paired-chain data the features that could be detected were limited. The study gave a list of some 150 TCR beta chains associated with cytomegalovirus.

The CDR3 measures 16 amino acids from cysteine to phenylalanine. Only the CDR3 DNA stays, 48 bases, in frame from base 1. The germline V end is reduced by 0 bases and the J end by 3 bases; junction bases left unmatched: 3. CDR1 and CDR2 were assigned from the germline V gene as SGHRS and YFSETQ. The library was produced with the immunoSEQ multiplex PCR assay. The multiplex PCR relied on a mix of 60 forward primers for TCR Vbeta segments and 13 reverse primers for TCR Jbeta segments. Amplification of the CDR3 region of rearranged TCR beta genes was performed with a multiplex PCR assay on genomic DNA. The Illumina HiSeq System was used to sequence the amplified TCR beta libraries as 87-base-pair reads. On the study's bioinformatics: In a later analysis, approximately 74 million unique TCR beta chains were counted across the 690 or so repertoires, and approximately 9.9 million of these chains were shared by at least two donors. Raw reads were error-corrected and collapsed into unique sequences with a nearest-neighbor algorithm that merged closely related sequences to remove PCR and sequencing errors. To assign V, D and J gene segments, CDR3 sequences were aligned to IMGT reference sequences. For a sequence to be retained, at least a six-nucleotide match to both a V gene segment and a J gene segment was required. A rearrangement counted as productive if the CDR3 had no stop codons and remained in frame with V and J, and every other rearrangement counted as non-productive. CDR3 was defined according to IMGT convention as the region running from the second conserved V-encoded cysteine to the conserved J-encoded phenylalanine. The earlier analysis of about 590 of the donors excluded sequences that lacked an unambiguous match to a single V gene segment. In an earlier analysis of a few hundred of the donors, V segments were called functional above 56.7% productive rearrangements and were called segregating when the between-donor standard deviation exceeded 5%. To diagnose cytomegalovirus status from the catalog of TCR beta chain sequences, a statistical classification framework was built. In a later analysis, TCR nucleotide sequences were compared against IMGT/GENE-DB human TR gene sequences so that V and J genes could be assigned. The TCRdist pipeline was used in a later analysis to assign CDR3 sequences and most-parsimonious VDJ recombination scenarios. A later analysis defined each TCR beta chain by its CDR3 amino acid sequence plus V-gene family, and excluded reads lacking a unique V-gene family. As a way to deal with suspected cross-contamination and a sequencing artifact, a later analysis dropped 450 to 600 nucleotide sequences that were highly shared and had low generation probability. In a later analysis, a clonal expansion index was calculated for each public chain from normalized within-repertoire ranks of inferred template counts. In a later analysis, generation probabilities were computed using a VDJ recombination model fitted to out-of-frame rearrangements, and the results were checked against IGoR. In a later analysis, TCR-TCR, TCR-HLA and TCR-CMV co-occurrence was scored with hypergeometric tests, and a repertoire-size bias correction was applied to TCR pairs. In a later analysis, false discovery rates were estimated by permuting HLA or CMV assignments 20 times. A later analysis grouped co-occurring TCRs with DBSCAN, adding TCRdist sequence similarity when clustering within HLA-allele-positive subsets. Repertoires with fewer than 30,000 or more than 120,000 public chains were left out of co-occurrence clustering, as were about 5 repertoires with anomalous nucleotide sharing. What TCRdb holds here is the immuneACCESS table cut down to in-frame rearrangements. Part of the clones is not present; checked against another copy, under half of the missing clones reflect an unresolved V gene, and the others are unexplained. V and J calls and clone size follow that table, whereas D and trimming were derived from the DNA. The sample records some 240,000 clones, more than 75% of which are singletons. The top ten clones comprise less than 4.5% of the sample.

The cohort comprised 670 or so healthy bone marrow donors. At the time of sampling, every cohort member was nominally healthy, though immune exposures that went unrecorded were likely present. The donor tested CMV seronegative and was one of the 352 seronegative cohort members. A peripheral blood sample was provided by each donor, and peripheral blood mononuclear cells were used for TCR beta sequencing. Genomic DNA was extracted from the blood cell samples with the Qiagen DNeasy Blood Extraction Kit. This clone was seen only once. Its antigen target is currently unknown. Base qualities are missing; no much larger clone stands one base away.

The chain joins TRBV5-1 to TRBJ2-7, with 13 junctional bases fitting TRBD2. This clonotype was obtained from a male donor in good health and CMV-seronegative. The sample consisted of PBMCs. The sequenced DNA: TGCGCCAGCAGCTTGGGAGGGACTAGCGGGAACTACGAGCAGTACTTC. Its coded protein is CASSLGGTSGNYEQYF.